This note documents a single TCR beta chain sequence. The target antigen is unknown. Germline V gene data show CDR1 as SEHNR and CDR2 as FQNEAQ (reference sequence). This CDR3 comprises 16 residues. V gave up 5 bases and J gave up 0 bases, with 13 bases separating them. The source of the sample is a study of T cells in localized non-small cell lung cancer. Study-wide findings and caveats: Uninvolved adjacent lung had more T cell clonality than any other tissue, topping tumor.

Using immunoSEQ multiplex PCR, the repertoire was profiled, and TCRdb retains in-frame clones only, with some absent. The repertoire holds about 24,000 clones, roughly 90% seen once, with about a fifth in the top ten. Sequencing was performed on peripheral blood, taken before any cancer treatment. This clonotype originated in a man aged 35-75 years with stage I squamous cell lung carcinoma. The chain employs TRBV7-9 and TRBJ2-2, with D hard to call. DNA of the CDR3: TGTGCCAGCAGCCCCCCCGCGGTAGCGAACACCGGGGAGCTGTTTTTT. It is translated as CASSPPAVANTGELFF.